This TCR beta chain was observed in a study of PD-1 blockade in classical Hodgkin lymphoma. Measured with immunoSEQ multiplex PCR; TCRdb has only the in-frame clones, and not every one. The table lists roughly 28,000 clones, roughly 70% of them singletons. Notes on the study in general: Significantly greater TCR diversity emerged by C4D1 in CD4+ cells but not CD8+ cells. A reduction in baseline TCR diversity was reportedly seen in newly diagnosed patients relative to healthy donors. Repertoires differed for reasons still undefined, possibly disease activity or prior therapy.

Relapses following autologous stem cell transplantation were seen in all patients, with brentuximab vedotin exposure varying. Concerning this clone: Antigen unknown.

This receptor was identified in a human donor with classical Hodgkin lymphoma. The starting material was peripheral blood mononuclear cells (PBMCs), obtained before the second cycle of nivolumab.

The CDR3 region is CASILGLSSVGYTF. As DNA, the CDR3 is TGTGCCAGCATATTGGGGTTAAGCTCGGTAGGCTACACCTTC. The chain uses TRBV2 and TRBJ1-2; D is unresolved. V lost 7 bases to trimming and J lost 8 bases, with 20 bases between them. The length of the CDR3 is 14 residues. Germline CDR1 and CDR2: SNHLY and FYNNEI.